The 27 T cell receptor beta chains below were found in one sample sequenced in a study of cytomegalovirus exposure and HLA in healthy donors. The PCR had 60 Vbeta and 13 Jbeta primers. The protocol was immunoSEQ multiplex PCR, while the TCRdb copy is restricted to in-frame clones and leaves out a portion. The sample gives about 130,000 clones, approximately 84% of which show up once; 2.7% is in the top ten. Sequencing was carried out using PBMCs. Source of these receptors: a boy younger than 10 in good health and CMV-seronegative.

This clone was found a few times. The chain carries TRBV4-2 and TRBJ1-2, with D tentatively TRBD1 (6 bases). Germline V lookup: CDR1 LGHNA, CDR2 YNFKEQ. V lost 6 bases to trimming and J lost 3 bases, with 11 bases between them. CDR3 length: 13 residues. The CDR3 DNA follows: TGTGCCAGCAGGATGGACAGTGACTATGGCTACACCTTC. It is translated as CASRMDSDYGYTF.

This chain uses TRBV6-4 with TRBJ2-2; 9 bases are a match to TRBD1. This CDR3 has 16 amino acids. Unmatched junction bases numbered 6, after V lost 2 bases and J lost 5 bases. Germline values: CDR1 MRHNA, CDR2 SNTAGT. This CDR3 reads CASSDIAGQGTGELFF. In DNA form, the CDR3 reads TGTGCCAGCAGTGACATCGCGGGACAGGGAACCGGGGAGCTGTTTTTT.

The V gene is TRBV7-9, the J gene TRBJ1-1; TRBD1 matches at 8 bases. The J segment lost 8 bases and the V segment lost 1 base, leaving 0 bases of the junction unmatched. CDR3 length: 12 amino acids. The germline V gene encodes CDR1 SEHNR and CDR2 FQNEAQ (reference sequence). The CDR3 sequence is CASSLGDREAFF. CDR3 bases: TGTGCCAGCAGCTTAGGGGACAGGGAAGCTTTCTTT.

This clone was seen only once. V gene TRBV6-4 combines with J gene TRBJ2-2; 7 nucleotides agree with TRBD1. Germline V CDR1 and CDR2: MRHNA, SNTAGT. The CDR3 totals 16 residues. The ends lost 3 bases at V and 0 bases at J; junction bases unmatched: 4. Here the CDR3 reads CASSEGGFANTGELFF. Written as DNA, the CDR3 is TGTGCCAGCAGTGAAGGGGGCTTCGCGAACACCGGGGAGCTGTTTTTT.

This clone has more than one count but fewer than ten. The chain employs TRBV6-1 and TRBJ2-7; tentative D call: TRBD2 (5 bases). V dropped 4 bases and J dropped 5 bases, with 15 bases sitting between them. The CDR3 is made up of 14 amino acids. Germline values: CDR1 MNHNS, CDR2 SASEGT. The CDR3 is CASSGTEESDEQYF. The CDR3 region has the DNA TGTGCCAGCAGTGGAACGGAGGAGAGCGACGAGCAGTACTTC.

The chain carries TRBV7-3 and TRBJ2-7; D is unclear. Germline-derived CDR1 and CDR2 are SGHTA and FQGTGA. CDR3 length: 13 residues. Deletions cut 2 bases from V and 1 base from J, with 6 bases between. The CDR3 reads CASSLGPSYEQYF. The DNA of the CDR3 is TGTGCCAGCAGCTTAGGCCCATCCTACGAGCAGTACTTC. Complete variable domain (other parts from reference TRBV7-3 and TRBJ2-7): GAGVSQTPSNKVTEKGKYVELRCDPISGHTALYWYRQSLGQGPEFLIYFQGTGAADDSGLPNDRFFAVRPEGSVSTLKIQRTERGDSAVYLCASSLGPSYEQYFGPGTRLTVT.

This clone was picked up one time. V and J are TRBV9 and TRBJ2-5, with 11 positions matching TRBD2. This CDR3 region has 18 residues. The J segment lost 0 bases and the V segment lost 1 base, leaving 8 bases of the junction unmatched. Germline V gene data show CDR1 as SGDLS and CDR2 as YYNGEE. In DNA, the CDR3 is TGTGCCAGCAGCGTAAGCGCTAGCGGGGGGCCCTACCAAGAGACCCAGTACTTC. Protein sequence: CASSVSASGGPYQETQYF.

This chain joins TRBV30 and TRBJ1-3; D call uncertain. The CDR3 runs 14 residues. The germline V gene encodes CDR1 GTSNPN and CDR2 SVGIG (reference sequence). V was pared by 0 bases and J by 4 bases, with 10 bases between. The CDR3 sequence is CAWSVLEEGNTIYF. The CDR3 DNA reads TGTGCCTGGAGTGTACTGGAGGAGGGAAACACCATATATTTT. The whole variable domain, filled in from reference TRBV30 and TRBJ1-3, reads SQTIHQWPATLVQPVGSPLSLECTVEGTSNPNLYWYRQAAGRGLQLLFYSVGIGQISSEVPQNLSASRPQDRQFILSSKKLLLSDSGFYLCAWSVLEEGNTIYFGEGSWLTVV.

CDR3 region: CASSMQGARNTEAFF. DNA for the CDR3: TGTGCCAGCAGTATGCAGGGGGCTCGGAACACTGAAGCTTTCTTT. V usage is TRBV2 and J usage is TRBJ1-1; 8 positions agree with TRBD1. With 5 bases clipped from V and 1 base from J, the junction kept 6 bases outside the gene matches. This CDR3 region has 15 residues. Germline V CDR1 and CDR2: SNHLY, FYNNEI. Combining the CDR3 with reference TRBV2 and TRBJ1-1 gives the whole variable domain EPEVTQTPSHQVTQMGQEVILRCVPISNHLYFYWYRQILGQKVEFLVSFYNNEISEKSEIFDDQFSVERPDGSNFTLKIRSTKLEDSAMYFCASSMQGARNTEAFFGQGTRLTVV.

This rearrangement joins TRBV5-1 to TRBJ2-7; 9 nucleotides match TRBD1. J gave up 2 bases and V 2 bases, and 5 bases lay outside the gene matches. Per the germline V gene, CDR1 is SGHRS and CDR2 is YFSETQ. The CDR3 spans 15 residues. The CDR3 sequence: CASSFQQGATYEQYF. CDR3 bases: TGCGCCAGCAGCTTCCAACAGGGGGCCACCTACGAGCAGTACTTC. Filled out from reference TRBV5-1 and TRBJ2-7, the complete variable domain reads KAGVTQTPRYLIKTRGQQVTLSCSPISGHRSVSWYQQTPGQGLQFLFEYFSETQRNKGNFPGRFSGRQFSNSRSEMNVSTLELGDSALYLCASSFQQGATYEQYFGPGTRLTVT.

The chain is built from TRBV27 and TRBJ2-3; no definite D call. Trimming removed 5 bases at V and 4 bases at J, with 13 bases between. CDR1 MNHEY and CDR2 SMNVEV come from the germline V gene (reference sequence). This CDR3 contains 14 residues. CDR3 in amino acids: CASSPRLEPDTQYF. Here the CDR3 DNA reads TGTGCCAGCAGTCCTCGGCTAGAACCAGATACGCAGTATTTT.

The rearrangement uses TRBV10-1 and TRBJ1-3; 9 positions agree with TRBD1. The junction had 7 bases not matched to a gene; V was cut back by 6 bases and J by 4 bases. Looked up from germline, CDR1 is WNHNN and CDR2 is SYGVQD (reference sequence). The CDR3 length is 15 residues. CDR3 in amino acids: CASRGQGSSGNTIYF. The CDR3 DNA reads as TGCGCCAGCAGGGGACAGGGAAGTTCAGGAAACACCATATATTTT.

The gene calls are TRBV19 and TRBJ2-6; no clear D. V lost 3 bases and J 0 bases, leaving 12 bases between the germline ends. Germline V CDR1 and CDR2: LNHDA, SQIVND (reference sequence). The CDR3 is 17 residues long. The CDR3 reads CASSILGAASGANVLTF. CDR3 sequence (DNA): TGTGCCAGTAGTATCTTGGGCGCCGCCTCTGGGGCCAACGTCCTGACTTTC.

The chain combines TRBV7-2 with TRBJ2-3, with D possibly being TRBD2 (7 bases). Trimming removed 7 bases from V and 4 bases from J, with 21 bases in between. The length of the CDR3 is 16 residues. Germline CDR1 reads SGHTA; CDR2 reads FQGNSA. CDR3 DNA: TGTGCCAGCAAGGGTAGGGGGGGGGACCATGCAGATACGCAGTATTTT. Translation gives CASKGRGGDHADTQYF.

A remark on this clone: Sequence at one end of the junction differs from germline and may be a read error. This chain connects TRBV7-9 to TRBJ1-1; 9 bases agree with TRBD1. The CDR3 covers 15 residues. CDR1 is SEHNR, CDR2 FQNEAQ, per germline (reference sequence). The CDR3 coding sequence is TGTTCCAGCAGCGATTACAGGGGGCGCGGTACTGAAGCTTTCTTT. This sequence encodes CSSSDYRGRGTEAFF.

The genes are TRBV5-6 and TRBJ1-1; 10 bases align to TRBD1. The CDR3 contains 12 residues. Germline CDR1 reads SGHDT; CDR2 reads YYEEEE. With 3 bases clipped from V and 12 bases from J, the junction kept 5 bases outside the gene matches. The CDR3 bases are TGTGCCAGCAGCTCCGACAGGGGGCCGTCTTTCTTT. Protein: CASSSDRGPSFF.

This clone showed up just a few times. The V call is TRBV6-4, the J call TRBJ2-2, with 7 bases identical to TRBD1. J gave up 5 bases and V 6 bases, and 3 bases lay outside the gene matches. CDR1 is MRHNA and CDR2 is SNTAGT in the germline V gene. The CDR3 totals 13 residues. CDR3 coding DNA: TGTGCCAGCAGCGGGACAGCGACCGGGGAGCTGTTTTTT. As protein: CASSGTATGELFF.

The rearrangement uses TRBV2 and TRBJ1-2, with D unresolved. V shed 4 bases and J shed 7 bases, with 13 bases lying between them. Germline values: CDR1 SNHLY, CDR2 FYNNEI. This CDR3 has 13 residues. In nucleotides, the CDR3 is TGTGCCAGCAGTGGAGACACCGATTTTGGCTACACCTTC. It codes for CASSGDTDFGYTF.

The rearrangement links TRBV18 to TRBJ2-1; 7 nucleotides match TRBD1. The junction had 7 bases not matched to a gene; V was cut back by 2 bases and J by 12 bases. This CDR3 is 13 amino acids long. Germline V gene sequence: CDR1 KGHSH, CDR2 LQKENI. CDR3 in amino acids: CASSPDRVSSQFF. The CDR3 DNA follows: TGTGCCAGCTCACCAGACAGGGTATCGTCGCAGTTCTTC.

CDR3 DNA sequence: TGTGCCAGCAGTCCTACAGGGCTGCAGTACGTC. Its protein product is CASSPTGLQYV. The rearrangement uses TRBV2 and TRBJ2-7, with D possibly matching TRBD1 (6 bases). Germline CDR1 reads SNHLY; CDR2 reads FYNNEI. This CDR3 has 11 residues. The germline V and J ends were trimmed by 5 bases and 9 bases, with 11 bases remaining between them.

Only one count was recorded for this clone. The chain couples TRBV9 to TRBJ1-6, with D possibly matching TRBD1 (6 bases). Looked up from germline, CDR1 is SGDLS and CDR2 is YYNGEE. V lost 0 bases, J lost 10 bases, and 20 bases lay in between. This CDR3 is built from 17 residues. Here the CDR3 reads CASSVEGWGQGLSPLHF. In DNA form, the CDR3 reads TGTGCCAGCAGCGTAGAAGGATGGGGTCAGGGGTTGTCACCCCTCCACTTT.

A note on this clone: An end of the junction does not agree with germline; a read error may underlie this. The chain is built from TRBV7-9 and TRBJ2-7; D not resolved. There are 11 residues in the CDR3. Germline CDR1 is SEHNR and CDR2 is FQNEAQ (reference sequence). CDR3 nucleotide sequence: TGTTCCAGCAGCTTCCTCTACGAGCAGTACTTC. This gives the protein CSSSFLYEQYF.

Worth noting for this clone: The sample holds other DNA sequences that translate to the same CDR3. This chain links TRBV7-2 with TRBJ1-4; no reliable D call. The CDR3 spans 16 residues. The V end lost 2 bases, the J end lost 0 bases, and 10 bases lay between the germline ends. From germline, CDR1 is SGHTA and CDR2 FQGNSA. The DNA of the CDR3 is TGTGCCAGCAGCTTATCCCGGGGAGCAACTAATGAAAAACTGTTTTTT. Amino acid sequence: CASSLSRGATNEKLFF.

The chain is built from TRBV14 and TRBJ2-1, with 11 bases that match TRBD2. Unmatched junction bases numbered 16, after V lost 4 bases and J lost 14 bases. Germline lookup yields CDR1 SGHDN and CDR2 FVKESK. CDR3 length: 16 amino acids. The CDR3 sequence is CASSPGWISGGAFKFF. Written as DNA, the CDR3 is TGTGCCAGCAGCCCCGGGTGGATTAGCGGGGGGGCCTTCAAGTTCTTC.

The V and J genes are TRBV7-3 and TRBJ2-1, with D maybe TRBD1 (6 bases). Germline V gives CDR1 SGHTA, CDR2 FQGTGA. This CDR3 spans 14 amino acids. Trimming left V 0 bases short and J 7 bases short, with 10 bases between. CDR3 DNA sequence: TGTGCCAGCAGCTTAACGGTCAGGGGAAATGAGCAGTTCTTC. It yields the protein CASSLTVRGNEQFF.

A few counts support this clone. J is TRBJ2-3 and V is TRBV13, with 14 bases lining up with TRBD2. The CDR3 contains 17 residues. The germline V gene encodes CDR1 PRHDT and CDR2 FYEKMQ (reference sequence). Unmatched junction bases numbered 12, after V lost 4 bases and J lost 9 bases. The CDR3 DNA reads TGTGCCAGCAGCTGGTCGAACCGACTAGCGGGAGGGGTCACGCAGTATTTT. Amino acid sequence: CASSWSNRLAGGVTQYF.

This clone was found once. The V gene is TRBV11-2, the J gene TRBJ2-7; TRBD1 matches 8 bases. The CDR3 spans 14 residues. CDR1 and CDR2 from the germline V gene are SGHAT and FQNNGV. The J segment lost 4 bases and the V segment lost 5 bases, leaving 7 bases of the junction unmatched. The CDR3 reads CASSPGTGFYEQYV. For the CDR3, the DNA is TGTGCCAGCAGCCCCGGGACAGGCTTTTACGAGCAGTACGTC.